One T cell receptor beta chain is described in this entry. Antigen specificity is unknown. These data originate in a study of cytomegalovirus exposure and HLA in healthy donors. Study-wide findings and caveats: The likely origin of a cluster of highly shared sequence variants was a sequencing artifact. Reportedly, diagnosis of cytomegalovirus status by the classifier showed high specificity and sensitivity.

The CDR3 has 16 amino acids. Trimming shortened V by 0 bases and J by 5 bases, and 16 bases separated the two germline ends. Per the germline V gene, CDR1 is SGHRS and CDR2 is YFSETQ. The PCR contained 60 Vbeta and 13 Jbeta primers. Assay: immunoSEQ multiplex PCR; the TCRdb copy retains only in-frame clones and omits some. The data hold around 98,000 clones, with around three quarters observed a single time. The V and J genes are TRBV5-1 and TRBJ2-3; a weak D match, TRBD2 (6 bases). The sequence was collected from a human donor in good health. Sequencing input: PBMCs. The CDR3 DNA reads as TGCGCCAGCAGCTTGGAAGACGGGAGTCTGGGAGATACGCAGTATTTT. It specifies CASSLEDGSLGDTQYF.